Shown below are 32 T cell receptor beta chains from a single sample sequenced in a study of blood T cells in healthy people across ages. The second PCR ran roughly 7 to 12 cycles with a sample-barcoded 5' primer and J-beta primers. Each CDR3 protein is one row after TCRdb ran MiXCR on the 5' RACE reads. The data contain 550,000 to 650,000 distinct CDR3 sequences, about 28% of them singletons. The data also belong to a second study, concerning T cells of mothers and their children.

The sequenced sample consisted of blood. Receptors originate from a boy aged 2-15 years in good health.

This clonotype was found a few times. The chain uses TRBV6-6 and TRBJ2-5, with a weak D call TRBD2 (6 bases). The end of the DNA is better explained by TRBJ2-1, so the J call may be wrong. Germline CDR1 reads MNHNY; CDR2 reads SVGAGI (reference sequence). This CDR3 spans 14 amino acids. The CDR3 loop is CASSYGGGRNEQFF. The CDR3 DNA sequence: TGTGCCAGCAGTTACGGCGGAGGGAGGAATGAGCAGTTCTTC.

The rearrangement uses TRBV27 and TRBJ2-7; D might be TRBD2 (5 bases). Germline lookup yields CDR1 MNHEY and CDR2 SMNVEV (reference sequence). V was pared by 2 bases and J by 4 bases, with 15 bases between. The CDR3 extends over 15 amino acids. The chain's CDR3 is CASSLMGELGYEQYF. The CDR3 nucleotides read TGTGCCAGCAGTTTAATGGGAGAACTCGGATACGAGCAGTACTTC.

The gene calls are TRBV6-5 and TRBJ2-5; D perhaps matches TRBD2 (7 bases). Trimming removed 0 bases at V and 5 bases at J, with 19 bases between. Germline loops: CDR1 MNHEY, CDR2 SVGAGI. CDR3 length equals 17 residues. CDR3 bases: TGTGCCAGCAGTTACTCCTCGTGGGCGGGGGCGGGTGAGACCCAGTACTTC. As protein: CASSYSSWAGAGETQYF.

This chain joins TRBV11-3 and TRBJ2-2; D gene ambiguous. CDR3 length equals 16 residues. Germline assignment: CDR1 SGHNT and CDR2 YENEEA. Trimming removed 5 bases from V and 1 base from J, with 14 bases in between. CDR3 amino acids: CASSPLPEKNTGELFF. The CDR3 nucleotides are TGTGCCAGCAGCCCCCTTCCGGAAAAGAACACCGGGGAGCTGTTTTTT.

This clonotype was detected once. V and J are TRBV29-1 and TRBJ1-1; D might be TRBD1 (5 bases). Germline lookup yields CDR1 SQVTM and CDR2 ANQGSEA. This CDR3 spans 13 amino acids. V was shortened by 3 bases and J by 3 bases, with 11 bases between the two germline ends. This chain's CDR3 is CSVEGRVYTEAFF. The CDR3 DNA is TGCAGCGTTGAGGGCAGGGTTTACACTGAAGCTTTCTTT.

This rearrangement joins TRBV19 to TRBJ2-3, with 8 bases matching TRBD2. Germline lookup yields CDR1 LNHDA and CDR2 SQIVND (reference sequence). With 7 bases clipped from V and 4 bases from J, the junction kept 4 bases outside the gene matches. This CDR3 region has 13 residues. In nucleotides, the CDR3 is TGTGCCAGTATCGAGCGGGAGTCAGATACGCAGTATTTT. As protein: CASIERESDTQYF.

The V gene is TRBV25-1, the J gene TRBJ2-7, with a weak D call TRBD1 (5 bases). The ends were cut back, 3 bases at V and 7 bases at J, with 7 bases in the middle. The germline V gene encodes CDR1 MGHDK and CDR2 SYGVNS. CDR3 size: 11 residues. The CDR3 loop is CASSDYREQYF. In DNA form, the CDR3 reads TGTGCCAGCAGTGACTACAGGGAGCAGTACTTC.

The chain couples TRBV20-1 to TRBJ2-5; TRBD1 is a possible D gene (6 bases). This CDR3 contains 15 residues. The V and J ends lost 3 bases and 7 bases respectively, with 21 bases between them. CDR1 and CDR2 (germline): DFQATT, SNEGSKA (reference sequence). Here the CDR3 reads CSARVQGSDYGTQYF. DNA for the CDR3: TGCAGTGCTAGGGTTCAGGGGAGTGATTATGGGACCCAGTACTTC.

This chain uses TRBV5-1 with TRBJ2-5; D is unclear. Near its end, the DNA agrees better with TRBJ2-7, so the J call may be wrong. Germline CDR1 SGHRS, CDR2 YFSETQ. The CDR3 consists of 15 residues. The CDR3 DNA reads as TGCGCCAGCCGCCCCACAGTCCTTATCTCCTACGAGCAGTACTTC. Its protein is CASRPTVLISYEQYF.

This clonotype was recorded a few times. The chain recombines TRBV27 with TRBJ2-5; 11 positions match TRBD2. The assigned J gene may be wrong: the sequence end matches TRBJ2-1 better. The germline CDR1 and CDR2 sequences are MNHEY and SMNVEV (reference sequence). The CDR3 extends over 15 amino acids. The CDR3 region has the DNA TGTGCCAGCAGAGGGGGACTAGCGGAGTTTAATGAGCAGTTCTTC. It codes for CASRGGLAEFNEQFF.

The CDR3 spells CASSLGGRANQPQHF. CDR3 nucleotides: TGTGCCAGCAGTTTAGGCGGTCGGGCAAATCAGCCCCAGCATTTT. The chain is built from TRBV28 and TRBJ1-5; the D is unclear. Germline V gives CDR1 MDHEN, CDR2 SYDVKM. The germline V and J ends were trimmed by 2 bases and 4 bases, with 12 bases remaining between them. This CDR3 has 15 amino acids.

This clonotype has a single count. The chain joins TRBV21-1 to TRBJ2-3; the DNA was not used to check the table's D call, TRBD2. TRBV21-1 is a pseudogene segment. The CDR3 is made up of 16 amino acids. DNA of the CDR3: TGTGCCAGCAGCAAAGAGGATAGCGCCTGGGAAGATACGCGGTATTTT. It is translated as CASSKEDSAWEDTRYF.

This clonotype was observed a few times. The junction departs from germline at one end; a sequencing error may be responsible. This chain connects TRBV20-1 to TRBJ2-5; D possibly corresponds to TRBD1 (6 bases). Germline V gives CDR1 DFQATT, CDR2 SNEGSKA (reference sequence). The CDR3 runs 13 residues. CDR3 bases: TGCGGTGCCAGGGGCTGGGGTAGGGAGACCCAGTACTTC. Protein sequence: CGARGWGRETQYF.

The chain is built from TRBV11-2 and TRBJ2-7; 9 bases map to TRBD2. The germline CDR1 and CDR2 sequences are SGHAT and FQNNGV. Unmatched junction bases numbered 5, after V lost 1 base and J lost 1 base. The length of the CDR3 is 16 residues. The CDR3 sequence is CASSLVLAGRSYEQYF. The CDR3 nucleotides read TGTGCCAGCAGCTTAGTTCTAGCGGGACGATCCTACGAGCAGTACTTC.

This clonotype was seen a few times. The J gene is TRBJ2-1, the V gene TRBV5-1; 7 positions match TRBD2. Germline V gene data show CDR1 as SGHRS and CDR2 as YFSETQ. This CDR3 contains 19 residues. Trimming at V came to 0 bases and at J to 7 bases, leaving 19 bases not matched to a gene. CDR3 in DNA: TGCGCCAGCAGCTTGGCTACTAGCGACCGCCGACCAGTCTATAATGAGCAGTTCTTC. This translates into CASSLATSDRRPVYNEQFF.

In its sample, this clonotype was seen a few times. This CDR3 is CASSFQGPQETQYF. CDR3 coding DNA: TGTGCCAGCAGCTTCCAGGGGCCCCAAGAGACCCAGTACTTC. The V call is TRBV7-2, the J call TRBJ2-5; TRBD1 might be the D (6 bases). Per germline, CDR1 SGHTA and CDR2 FQGNSA. This CDR3 has 14 amino acids. Trimming removed 3 bases at V and 1 base at J, with 9 bases between.

This chain links TRBV12-3 or TRBV12-4 with TRBJ2-2; 7 bases fit TRBD1. Trimming cost V 6 bases and J 4 bases; bases outside gene matches: 5. CDR3 length: 14 residues. In nucleotides, the CDR3 is TGTGCCAGCAGCCGTGACAGGGCCACCGGGGAGCTGTTTTTT. Its translation: CASSRDRATGELFF.

For this clonotype: At one boundary the junction diverges from the germline segment, which might be a read error. The chain has TRBV27 and TRBJ2-1; the D is unclear. CDR3 length: 11 amino acids. Germline CDR1 MNHEY, CDR2 SMNVEV (reference sequence). CDR3 residues: CASSFRSTQLF. The CDR3 nucleotides read TGTGCCAGCAGTTTCCGGAGTACGCAGCTCTTC.

The chain recombines TRBV20-1 with TRBJ2-1; 15 nucleotides align to TRBD2. The ends lost 0 bases at V and 6 bases at J; junction bases unmatched: 6. The CDR3 has 17 amino acids. Germline loops: CDR1 DFQATT, CDR2 SNEGSKA (reference sequence). CDR3 nucleotide sequence: TGCAGTGCTAGAGACGGGGGACTAGCGGGAGGATGCAATGAGCAGTTCTTC. It yields the protein CSARDGGLAGGCNEQFF.

This rearrangement joins TRBV30 to TRBJ1-5, with 7 bases aligning to TRBD1. The CDR3 is 14 residues long. Trimming at V came to 1 base and at J to 7 bases, leaving 7 bases not matched to a gene. Germline V gene sequence: CDR1 GTSNPN, CDR2 SVGIG (reference sequence). The CDR3 region has the DNA TGTGCCTGGAGTGCCCGGACAGGATTGCAGCCCCAGCATTTT. Translated: CAWSARTGLQPQHF.

This clonotype was detected many times. The chain couples TRBV28 to TRBJ2-7; D is uncertain. This CDR3 is 12 amino acids long. Trimming shortened V by 3 bases and J by 3 bases, and 6 bases separated the two germline ends. Germline-derived CDR1 and CDR2 are MDHEN and SYDVKM. The CDR3 nucleotides are TGTGCCAGCAGTTTTGGAAACTACGAGCAGTACTTC. Amino acids: CASSFGNYEQYF.

This clonotype was observed a handful of times. The chain joins TRBV5-6 to TRBJ1-4, with D possibly matching TRBD1 (6 bases). This CDR3 is 16 amino acids long. In germline, CDR1 is SGHDT, CDR2 YYEEEE. V lost 3 bases to trimming and J lost 5 bases, with 17 bases between them. This CDR3 reads CASSSRVGHRNEKLFF. The DNA of the CDR3 is TGTGCCAGCAGCTCCCGGGTGGGACACCGGAATGAAAAACTGTTTTTT.

J is TRBJ2-1 and V is TRBV13, with D tentatively TRBD1 or TRBD2 (5 bases each). In germline, CDR1 is PRHDT, CDR2 FYEKMQ (reference sequence). The CDR3 extends over 14 amino acids. Trimming took 5 bases from V and 5 from J, leaving 13 bases between them. CDR3 sequence reads: CASSPTGADNEQFF. The CDR3 bases are TGTGCCAGCAGCCCAACCGGGGCCGACAATGAGCAGTTCTTC. The whole variable domain, filled in from reference TRBV13 and TRBJ2-1, reads AAGVIQSPRHLIKEKRETATLKCYPIPRHDTVYWYQQGPGQDPQFLISFYEKMQSDKGSIPDRFSAQQFSDYHSELNMSSLELGDSALYFCASSPTGADNEQFFGPGTRLTVL.

This clonotype was picked up a small number of times. The chain has TRBV11-2 and TRBJ2-3, with 8 nucleotides matching TRBD1. CDR1 and CDR2 from the germline V gene are SGHAT and FQNNGV. The CDR3 spans 14 residues. V shed 5 bases, J shed 5 bases, and the junction held 6 bases outside the gene matches. The chain's CDR3 is CASSRTGLGDTQYF. For the CDR3, the DNA is TGTGCCAGCAGCCGGACAGGGTTAGGAGATACGCAGTATTTT.

V is TRBV5-1 and J is TRBJ2-6, with D perhaps matching TRBD1 (5 bases). This CDR3 is built from 14 residues. Trimming cost V 7 bases and J 1 base, with 9 bases left between them. Germline loops: CDR1 SGHRS, CDR2 YFSETQ. The CDR3 sequence: CASDQGSGANVLTF. The DNA for the CDR3 is TGCGCCAGCGATCAGGGATCTGGGGCCAACGTCCTGACTTTC.

The rearrangement uses TRBV14 and TRBJ1-5; D is unclear. Germline lookup yields CDR1 SGHDN and CDR2 FVKESK. This CDR3 region has 17 residues. Between the trimmed V and J ends, which lost 4 bases and 5 bases, there was a span of 21 bases. In DNA, the CDR3 is TGTGCCAGCAGCCGTCATCTGAGGGTCCATTACTATCAGCCCCAGCATTTT. It yields the protein CASSRHLRVHYYQPQHF. Drawing the rest from reference TRBV14 and TRBJ1-5, the complete variable domain is EAGVTQFPSHSVIEKGQTVTLRCDPISGHDNLYWYRRVMGKEIKFLLHFVKESKQDESGMPNNRFLAERTGGTYSTLKVQPAELEDSGVYFCASSRHLRVHYYQPQHFGDGTRLSIL.

This clonotype has a handful of counts. The rearrangement uses TRBV6-5 and TRBJ2-3; 9 bases agree with TRBD1. V dropped 9 bases and J dropped 5; count of bases not matched to a gene: 6. Germline CDR1 reads MNHEY; CDR2 reads SVGAGI. The CDR3 runs to 13 residues. CDR3 coding DNA: TGTGCCAGTCACAGGGGGCGCGGAGATACGCAGTATTTT. The encoded protein is CASHRGRGDTQYF.

There are a few counts of this clonotype. CDR3 region: CASSLNVGAKSPLHF. DNA of the CDR3: TGTGCCAGCAGTTTAAATGTAGGGGCAAAATCACCCCTCCACTTT. The gene calls are TRBV12-3 or TRBV12-4 and TRBJ1-6; possibly TRBD1 for D (5 bases). Trimming cost V 2 bases and J 10 bases, with 15 bases left between them. The CDR3 loop spans 15 amino acids.

This chain uses TRBV20-1 with TRBJ2-3; D is unresolved. Per the germline V gene, CDR1 is DFQATT and CDR2 is SNEGSKA (reference sequence). The CDR3 length is 13 residues. V lost 3 bases and J 0 bases, leaving 7 bases between the germline ends. The chain's CDR3 is CSASRASTDTQYF. The CDR3 region has the DNA TGCAGTGCTAGTAGGGCGAGCACAGATACGCAGTATTTT.

The V gene is TRBV10-3, the J gene TRBJ2-3; 9 positions match TRBD1. The CDR3 extends over 16 amino acids. CDR1 ENHRY and CDR2 SYGVKD come from the germline V gene. Trimming cost V 3 bases and J 2 bases; bases outside gene matches: 6. The CDR3 protein is CAISDGTGTNTDTQYF. For the CDR3, the DNA is TGTGCCATCAGTGATGGGACAGGGACGAACACAGATACGCAGTATTTT.

Only a few counts were recorded for this clonotype. The genes are TRBV9 and TRBJ2-1; TRBD2 matches at 7 bases. Germline trimming cut 3 bases from V and 0 bases from J; bases unmatched to any gene: 6. Per the germline V gene, CDR1 is SGDLS and CDR2 is YYNGEE. This CDR3 is built from 16 residues. CDR3: CASSALAKHSYNEQFF. For the CDR3, the DNA is TGTGCCAGCAGCGCACTAGCGAAACACTCCTACAATGAGCAGTTCTTC.

This clonotype showed up just a few times. The rearrangement links TRBV4-3 to TRBJ2-3, with TRBD2 identical over 9 bases. Germline assignment: CDR1 LGHNA and CDR2 YSLEER. The CDR3 consists of 16 residues. Trimming cost V 0 bases and J 1 base; bases outside gene matches: 2. CDR3 sequence: CASSQESGRRTDTQYF. CDR3 nucleotides: TGCGCCAGCAGCCAAGAAAGCGGGAGGCGCACAGATACGCAGTATTTT.